This TCR beta chain was documented in a study of T cell responses to AZD1222 COVID-19 vaccine. Findings of the study overall: Seropositive status at baseline applied to only five to seven AZD1222 recipients. Spike-specific TCR breadth and depth went up after people got two AZD1222 doses. Most donors were white British, females outnumbered males, and clonal diversity was possibly underestimated.

Notes on this clone: The antigen is unknown.

Germline CDR1 is MNHEY and CDR2 is SMNVEV (reference sequence). The CDR3 extends over 18 amino acids. The V gene end was trimmed by 6 bases and the J gene end by 5 bases; junction bases not matched to a gene: 17. The table came from immunoSEQ multiplex PCR; TCRdb's copy has only in-frame clones and leaves some out. Of 100,000 or so clones listed, more than 75% are singletons. Sequencing used peripheral blood, obtained 28 days after the second AZD1222 dose. The chain carries TRBV27 and TRBJ2-7; 12 nucleotides align to TRBD1. The receptor was isolated from an adult who received the AZD1222 COVID-19 vaccine. DNA for the CDR3: TGTGCCAGCAGCCGTATACCGGGACAGGGGGCGAGGACAGACGAGCAGTACTTC. Translating it yields CASSRIPGQGARTDEQYF.